This T cell receptor (beta chain) is drawn from a study of blood T cell repertoires in COVID-19 (TCRdb year 2020). In the study overall: Samples from collaborators originated in the United States, Italy and Spain and spanned both the acute and convalescent phases of COVID-19. The prospective study material was composed of cDNA or gDNA derived from T cells, B-cell-depleted T cells, or PBMCs. A freely available public database, intended as a resource for researchers studying the immune response to SARS-CoV-2, is where the repertoires were released. Deeply sampled blood TCRbeta repertoires from subjects exposed to, actively infected with, or recovered from COVID-19 were included in the dataset. The samples were drawn from the first 160 participants of the ongoing ImmuneRACE study and from roughly 1,300 subjects provided by 6 global collaborators. Sample metadata almost always included a de-identified subject ID, COVID-19 status, age in years and sex. Where available, HLA class I and class II types were obtained from metadata supplied by the sample provider rather than from assay-based typing.

With regard to this clone: This receptor's antigen is unknown. No much larger clonotype is one base removed from it; base qualities were not supplied.

TCRbeta CDR3 regions were amplified from genomic DNA by means of the immunoSEQ Assay, a bias-controlled multiplex PCR. The paper's data handling went like this. The number of nucleated cells in each sample was estimated from the amplification of reference gene primers within the assay. To quantify the absolute abundance of each unique TCRbeta CDR3 rearrangement, sequence reads were collapsed and filtered. For each sample, productive Simpson clonality was calculated as the square root of Simpson's diversity index over productive rearrangements. The immuneACCESS repertoire file appears here via TCRdb, limited to in-frame rearrangements. These files lack a portion of the clones; in checked studies, under half of the deficit traces to unresolved V genes, and the cause of the others is not known. For V, J and clone size, that table is used; D and trimming come from the DNA. This sample is represented by under 150,000 clones; 88% of them were singletons. Approximately 2.3% of the sample is taken by the ten largest.

General conclusions and limits of the study: Clinical and demographic metadata were provided uncurated, with the amount varying by source and participant.

The CDR3 spans 15 residues, from the cysteine through the phenylalanine. Of all the DNA, just the CDR3 is kept, 45 bases in frame from base 1. The germline V gene (reference sequence) supplies CDR1 SGHAT and CDR2 FQDESV. V trim: 5 bases; J trim: 6 bases; unmatched bases: 9. Each collaborating institution followed its own protocols to collect whole blood in K2EDTA tubes. For TCRbeta analysis, collaborator samples were shipped as frozen whole blood, as isolated PBMCs, or as DNA extracted from either sample type. The V and J segments used are TRBV11-1 and TRBJ1-1; 10 nucleotides in the junction match TRBD1. This receptor was obtained from a man in his 70s with active COVID-19. The sample comprised peripheral blood. The encoded CDR3 is CASSPRTGGRSEAFF. The sequenced DNA is TGTGCCAGCAGCCCACGGACAGGGGGAAGGTCTGAAGCTTTCTTT.